The T cell receptor (beta chain) under discussion was sequenced for a study of CD8+ T cells in alopecia areata. Treatment described: oral pan-JAK inhibitor, 5-10 mg twice daily. The researchers isolated CD4+ and CD8+ T cells from PBMCs by sorting. CDR3 size: 15 residues. CDR1 is LNHDA and CDR2 is SQIVND in the germline V gene (reference sequence). V was cut by 5 bases and J by 4 bases, with 17 bases left in between. As the sequencing template, cDNA was produced by extracting RNA and reverse transcribing it. Sequencing was performed with immunoSEQ multiplex PCR; in TCRdb, only in-frame clones are kept and a portion is missing. Of about 190,000 clones in the sample, 60% are singletons; the top ten hold around 0.69%. Study-wide results and limits: Greater clonality was observed in lesional scalp samples, especially alopecia totalis/universalis, versus normal scalp. Scalp sample sequencing also detects resident alphabeta T cells of normal skin.

This clone was seen just once. The target antigen is unknown. The sample consisted of CD4+ T cells sorted from blood, taken at week 4, from a patient treated with tofacitinib. V gene TRBV19 combines with J gene TRBJ2-5, with TRBD1 as a possible D gene (6 bases). This sequence originates from a human donor with alopecia areata. The CDR3 sequence: CASSPYGRQAETQYF. The CDR3 DNA follows: TGTGCCAGTAGTCCCTACGGACGACAGGCAGAGACCCAGTACTTC.